This T cell receptor beta chain is drawn from a study of blood T cell repertoires in COVID-19. Study-level information: Samples representing acute and convalescent COVID-19 were sourced from the United States, Italy and Spain. PBMCs, B-cell-depleted T cells, or T cells provided the cDNA or gDNA that made up the material.

Original methodology: Researchers report that nucleated cell counts were estimated from reference gene primer amplification. Assay used: immunoSEQ multiplex PCR; TCRdb lists only in-frame clones, some missing. V, J and clone size are taken as reported in that table, and D and trimming were inferred from the DNA itself. The sample lists about 230,000 clones, 85% occurring once. Between the trimmed V and J ends, which lost 1 base and 0 bases, there was a span of 12 bases. The CDR3 runs to 16 residues. Per the germline V gene, CDR1 is SGHVS and CDR2 is FQNEAQ. The sequence derives from a man aged 35 to 55 with acute or convalescent COVID-19. Sequencing was done on a sample of peripheral blood. The rearrangement links TRBV7-8 to TRBJ2-5; weak D call: TRBD2 (7 bases). DNA of the CDR3: TGTGCCAGCAGCTTAGGGCGGGGGCCGTACCAAGAGACCCAGTACTTC. This sequence encodes CASSLGRGPYQETQYF. Full variable domain (rest looked up from reference TRBV7-8 and TRBJ2-5): GAGVSQSPRYKVAKRGQDVALRCDPISGHVSLFWYQQALGQGPEFLTYFQNEAQLDKSGLPSDRFFAERPEGSVSTLKIQRTQQEDSAVYLCASSLGRGPYQETQYFGPGTRLLVL.